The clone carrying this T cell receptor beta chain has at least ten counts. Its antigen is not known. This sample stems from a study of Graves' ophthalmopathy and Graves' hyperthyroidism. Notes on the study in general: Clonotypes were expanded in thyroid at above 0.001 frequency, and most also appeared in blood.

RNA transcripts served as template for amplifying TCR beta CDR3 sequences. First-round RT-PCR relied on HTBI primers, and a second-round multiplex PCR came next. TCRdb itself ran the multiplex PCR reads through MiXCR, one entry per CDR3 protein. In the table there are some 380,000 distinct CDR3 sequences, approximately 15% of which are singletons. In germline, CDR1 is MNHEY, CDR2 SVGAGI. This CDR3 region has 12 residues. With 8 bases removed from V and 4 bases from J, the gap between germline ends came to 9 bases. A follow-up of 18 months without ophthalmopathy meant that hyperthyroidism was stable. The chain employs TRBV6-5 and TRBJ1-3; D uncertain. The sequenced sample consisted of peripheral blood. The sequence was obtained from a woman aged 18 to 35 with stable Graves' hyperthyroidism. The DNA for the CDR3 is TGTGCCAGCTGCAGGACGGGAAACACCATATATTTT. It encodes CASCRTGNTIYF.